This TCR beta chain was captured by sequencing in a study of T cell repertoires in cytomegalovirus infection. Study as a whole: HLA-B-restricted CMV epitopes that are well studied, plus recently identified HLA-C-restricted ones, were used by the study. Shared public TCR beta signatures pointed to both CMV infection and a matching HLA type. General study results and limits: CMV-specific TCR beta clonotypes restricted by HLA-C were the ones dominating the ex vivo response. Of the TCR beta families, the public ones yielded a cumulative frequency that identified carriers of CMV plus the relevant HLA.

CDR1 and CDR2 from the germline V gene are SGHTA and FQGTGA. The CDR3 contains 16 residues. The ends were cut back, 2 bases at V and 0 bases at J, with 13 bases in the middle. Concerning this clonotype itself: Its specificity is unknown.

TCRdb re-called the reads through MiXCR, storing one row per CDR3 protein. Of about 740,000 distinct CDR3 sequences listed, roughly 33% are singletons. The chain links TRBV7-3 to TRBJ1-2, with D maybe TRBD1 (5 bases). The receptor was isolated from a human donor in good health (CMV status not recorded). Some clones in this sample may be carry-over from other donors' samples. The sample in question was cultured PBMCs, obtained from culture after CMV antigen stimulation. CDR3 amino acids: CASSLDGDLANYGYTF. In nucleotides, the CDR3 is TGTGCCAGCAGCTTAGACGGGGACCTCGCTAACTATGGCTACACCTTC.